This TCR beta chain was found in a study of CD8 T cells in ankylosing spondylitis. There are a few counts of this clonotype. Trimming cost V 4 bases and J 5 bases; bases outside gene matches: 10. The germline V gene has CDR1 MNHEY and CDR2 SVGAGI. The CDR3 consists of 16 residues. TCRdb re-called the 5' RACE reads through MiXCR, storing one row per CDR3 protein. The sample includes 270,000 or so distinct CDR3 sequences, 15% to 20% of them seen just once. The chain carries TRBV6-5 and TRBJ2-1, with 8 bases aligning to TRBD1. The origin of this receptor is a male donor with ankylosing spondylitis or in good health (not recorded which). Sequenced material: blood, either unsorted or a sorted T cell fraction (not recorded which). The CDR3 spells CASSLNPGQADNEQFF. The CDR3 bases are TGTGCCAGCAGTTTAAACCCGGGACAGGCCGACAATGAGCAGTTCTTC.